The next 12 T cell receptor beta chains were all read from a single sample in a study of siplizumab effects on memory and regulatory T cells. Clones were read by immunoSEQ multiplex PCR, and TCRdb kept only the in-frame ones, dropping some. Here the sample spans about 91,000 clones, over 85% being singletons. The sample taken for sequencing was CD8+ T cells sorted from blood. These receptors were obtained from a human donor in good health.

The chain has TRBV11-3 and TRBJ2-7; D is undetermined. The V end was cut by 8 bases, the J end by 0 bases, with 8 bases between. Germline loops: CDR1 SGHNT, CDR2 YENEEA. The CDR3 loop spans 12 amino acids. CDR3 nucleotides: TGTGCCAGCGCGGCAGACTCCTACGAGCAGTACTTC. Protein product: CASAADSYEQYF.

The rearrangement uses TRBV10-3 and TRBJ1-2; 7 nucleotides match TRBD1. Germline CDR1 reads ENHRY; CDR2 reads SYGVKD. The CDR3 has 17 residues. With V trimmed by 4 bases and J by 6 bases, 17 bases remained unmatched. In nucleotides, the CDR3 is TGTGCCATCAGTGGGTTCTTCGTGAGGGACAGTAAGGATGGCTACACCTTC. The encoded protein is CAISGFFVRDSKDGYTF.

V is TRBV25-1 and J is TRBJ2-7; 8 bases are shared with TRBD1. The CDR3 has 14 residues. Unmatched junction bases numbered 11, after V lost 10 bases and J lost 3 bases. Germline V lookup: CDR1 MGHDK, CDR2 SYGVNS. CDR3: CATMDRDNFYEQYF. The CDR3 coding sequence is TGTGCCACTATGGACAGGGACAACTTCTACGAGCAGTACTTC.

V and J are TRBV6-5 and TRBJ1-1; D is ambiguous. There are 15 residues in the CDR3. Trimming took 2 bases from V and 4 from J, leaving 14 bases between them. The germline V gene has CDR1 MNHEY and CDR2 SVGAGI. As DNA, the CDR3 is TGTGCCAGCAGTTACGATTCCGTTGTTGGCACTGAAGCTTTCTTT. This codes for CASSYDSVVGTEAFF.

This clone was found once. The chain carries TRBV10-1 and TRBJ2-1, with TRBD1 as a possible D gene (6 bases). The V gene's germline CDR1 is WNHNN and CDR2 SYGVQD (reference sequence). The CDR3 spans 11 residues. Between the trimmed V and J ends, which lost 7 bases and 8 bases, there was a span of 9 bases. The CDR3 sequence is CASKRQDEQFF. Written as DNA, the CDR3 is TGCGCCAGCAAGCGACAGGATGAGCAGTTCTTC.

This chain connects TRBV13 to TRBJ2-1; D could derive from TRBD1 or TRBD2 (5 bases each). V lost 6 bases, J lost 2 bases, and 17 bases lay in between. Per germline, CDR1 PRHDT and CDR2 FYEKMQ (reference sequence). The CDR3 runs 16 residues. CDR3: CASSSPGTRAYNEQFF. CDR3 DNA: TGTGCCAGCAGTTCCCCCGGGACCCGAGCCTACAATGAGCAGTTCTTC. Using reference TRBV13 and TRBJ2-1 for the parts outside the CDR3, the full variable domain is AAGVIQSPRHLIKEKRETATLKCYPIPRHDTVYWYQQGPGQDPQFLISFYEKMQSDKGSIPDRFSAQQFSDYHSELNMSSLELGDSALYFCASSSPGTRAYNEQFFGPGTRLTVL.

The rearrangement uses TRBV7-8 and TRBJ2-7, with D hard to call. Trimming shortened V by 5 bases and J by 4 bases, and 6 bases separated the two germline ends. Germline V gene data show CDR1 as SGHVS and CDR2 as FQNEAQ. This CDR3 is 11 amino acids long. The CDR3 sequence is CASSDNYEQYF. The CDR3 DNA follows: TGTGCCAGCAGCGATAATTACGAGCAGTACTTC.

This sequence joins TRBV13 and TRBJ1-2; 8 bases agree with TRBD1. Germline CDR1 and CDR2: PRHDT and FYEKMQ (reference sequence). Trimming cost V 4 bases and J 8 bases; bases outside gene matches: 9. This CDR3 has 14 amino acids. The CDR3 is CASSSADRAGGYTF. The CDR3 nucleotides are TGTGCCAGCAGCTCGGCGGACAGGGCGGGAGGCTACACCTTC. Combining the CDR3 with reference TRBV13 and TRBJ1-2 gives the whole variable domain AAGVIQSPRHLIKEKRETATLKCYPIPRHDTVYWYQQGPGQDPQFLISFYEKMQSDKGSIPDRFSAQQFSDYHSELNMSSLELGDSALYFCASSSADRAGGYTFGSGTRLTVV.

The chain combines TRBV10-3 with TRBJ1-1, with 9 bases matching TRBD1. CDR1 ENHRY and CDR2 SYGVKD come from the germline V gene. Losses at the gene ends were 3 bases for V and 10 bases for J; bases not matched to a gene: 9. The length of the CDR3 is 14 residues. The CDR3 loop reads CAISDRDRVVGAFF. The CDR3, as DNA: TGTGCCATCAGTGACCGGGACAGGGTCGTTGGAGCTTTCTTT.

The chain uses TRBV4-1 and TRBJ2-7; D is perhaps TRBD1 or TRBD2 (5 bases each). The CDR3 has 14 amino acids. Between the trimmed V and J ends, which lost 0 bases and 1 base, there was a span of 7 bases. Germline-derived CDR1 and CDR2 are MGHRA and YSYEKL. This CDR3 is CASSQEGDSYEQYF. The DNA of the CDR3 is TGCGCCAGCAGCCAAGAGGGGGATTCCTACGAGCAGTACTTC.

V gene TRBV18 combines with J gene TRBJ2-1; no clear D gene. CDR3 length equals 15 residues. The V end lost 6 bases, the J end lost 3 bases, and 15 bases lay between the germline ends. Germline V CDR1 and CDR2: KGHSH, LQKENI. DNA for the CDR3: TGTGCCAGCTCCGGTGTGAGCCTCAACTACAATGAGCAGTTCTTC. It codes for CASSGVSLNYNEQFF.

This clone was picked up one time. The chain has TRBV7-2 and TRBJ2-3; no firm D call. The germline V and J ends were trimmed by 5 bases and 2 bases, with 8 bases remaining between them. The CDR3 is 13 residues long. CDR1 is SGHTA and CDR2 is FQGNSA in the germline V gene. The CDR3 here is CASSGHLTDTQYF. The CDR3, as DNA: TGTGCCAGCAGCGGTCACCTCACAGATACGCAGTATTTT.